This T cell receptor (beta chain) came from a study of metastatic and nonmetastatic thyroid tumors. Nobody among the patients had been given any treatment before thyroid surgery. At least ten counts were recorded for this clone. The germline gives CDR1 MNHEY, CDR2 SVGAGI. V lost 0 bases to trimming and J lost 2 bases, with 10 bases between them. The CDR3 totals 15 residues. Via MiXCR, TCRdb re-called the PCR reads. The table has 53,000 or so clones, roughly 20% seen once. This chain joins TRBV6-5 and TRBJ1-1, with D maybe TRBD1 (6 bases). Sequencing was carried out using blood. This receptor was taken from a female donor with papillary thyroid cancer or a benign thyroid nodule (not recorded which). Some clones in this sample may be carry-over from other donors' samples. For the CDR3, the DNA is TGTGCCAGCAGTTACTCCAGGGGCGGTAACACTGAAGCTTTCTTT. Translated, it gives CASSYSRGGNTEAFF.